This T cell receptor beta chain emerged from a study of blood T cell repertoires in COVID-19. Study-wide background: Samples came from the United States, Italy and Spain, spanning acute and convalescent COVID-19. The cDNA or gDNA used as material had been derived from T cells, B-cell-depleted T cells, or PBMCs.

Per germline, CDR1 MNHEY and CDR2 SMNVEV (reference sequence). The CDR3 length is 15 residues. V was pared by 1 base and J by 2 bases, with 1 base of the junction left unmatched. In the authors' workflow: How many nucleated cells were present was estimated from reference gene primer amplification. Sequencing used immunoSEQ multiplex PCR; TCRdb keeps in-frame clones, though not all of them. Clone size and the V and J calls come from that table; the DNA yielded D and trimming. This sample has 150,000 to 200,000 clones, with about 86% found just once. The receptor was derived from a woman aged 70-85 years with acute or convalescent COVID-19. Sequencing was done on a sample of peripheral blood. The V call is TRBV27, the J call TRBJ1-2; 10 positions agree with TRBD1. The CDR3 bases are TGTGCCAGCAGTTTATGGGGACAGGGGAACTATGGCTACACCTTC. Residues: CASSLWGQGNYGYTF.